This T cell receptor (beta chain) was recorded in a study of PD-L1 blockade in urothelial cancer. In the study overall: Patients commenced intravenous atezolizumab, 1,200 mg every 3 weeks, in 2014. About 90% of the roughly 30 patients were men who had bladder-origin urothelial cancer. General study points: Clones that were tumor-associated expanded more in the blood of durable-benefit patients at 3 weeks.

This clone turned up a few times. Its antigen is as yet unknown. Clones were read by immunoSEQ multiplex PCR, and TCRdb kept only the in-frame ones, dropping some. This table has about 20,000 clones, 80% to 90% appearing once. The V gene end was trimmed by 2 bases and the J gene end by 6 bases; junction bases not matched to a gene: 13. The germline gives CDR1 MGHRA, CDR2 YSYEKL. The CDR3 sequence is 17 residues long. The starting material was PBMCs, obtained around atezolizumab (anti-PD-L1) treatment. This TCR derives from a man between 45 and 60 years old with urothelial cancer. The chain carries TRBV4-1 and TRBJ1-1; 9 positions match TRBD1. The CDR3 nucleotides read TGCGCCAGCAGCCAACTTTTCCGGGACAGGGTTTTCGCTGAAGCTTTCTTT. The encoded protein is CASSQLFRDRVFAEAFF.